This T cell receptor beta chain emerged from a study of Ad26.COV2.S vaccination and SARS-CoV-2 variants. In the study overall: Doses of Ad26.COV2.S were injected into muscle once or twice, 56 days apart. General study results and limits: Following vaccination, spike-specific CD8+ and CD4+ T cell responses reportedly exhibited substantial breadth. TCR breadth and depth estimates may have understated total T cell responses.

CDR1 is SGHRS, CDR2 YFSETQ, per germline. V shed 0 bases and J shed 0 bases, with 6 bases lying between them. The length of the CDR3 is 15 residues. Profiling relied on immunoSEQ multiplex PCR, and the TCRdb table lists in-frame clones only, not all of them. The sample records about 370,000 clones, more than 85% being singletons. Treatment specified: around 19 received Ad26.COV2.S at low or high dose, single or two shots; 5 received placebo; per-sample allocation not given. Each sample was drawn 63 days after the first injection (of vaccine or placebo). An adult aged 18-55 years in Boston served as the donor. This clone was recorded a few times. What it binds is unknown. In the same sample, other DNA sequences code for this CDR3.

Sequencing was performed on peripheral blood, taken in a trial of Ad26.COV2.S vaccine versus placebo. The source of this sequence is a person between 18 and 65 years old who received the Ad26.COV2.S COVID-19 vaccine or a placebo. This chain connects TRBV5-1 to TRBJ1-4; D not certain. The CDR3 region is CASSLAFTTNEKLFF. The CDR3 DNA follows: TGCGCCAGCAGCTTGGCCTTTACAACTAATGAAAAACTGTTTTTT.